These T cell receptor beta chains were read from a single sample in a study of identifying expanded T cells in peripheral blood. Sequencing was performed with immunoSEQ multiplex PCR; in TCRdb, only in-frame clones are kept and a portion is missing. The sample lists 84,000 or so clones; about 91% were seen once. The sequenced sample was blood. The source is a person aged 18 to 70 in good health. Both conserved end residues are part of each CDR3. A D gene is named only where the DNA matches it firmly. Size is stated for part of the rows, as once, few or many counts, or as a class when the clone is expanded.

J	D	V	size	CDR3	DNA
TRBJ2-7	TRBD1	TRBV4-2	NA	CASSSQGAVSYEQYF	TGTGCCAGCAGCTCACAGGGGGCGGTGTCCTACGAGCAGTACTTC
TRBJ2-7	NA	TRBV6-5	NA	CASRTGGAAYEQYF	TGTGCCAGCAGAACCGGGGGAGCCGCCTACGAGCAGTACTTC
TRBJ1-4	TRBD1	TRBV28	NA	CASSLYHRTGGDIYSEKLFF	TGTGCCAGCAGTTTATACCACCGGACAGGGGGCGATATCTATAGTGAAAAACTGTTTTTT
TRBJ1-1	NA	TRBV5-1	NA	CASRRHLEAFF	TGTGCCAGCAGACGACACCTTGAAGCTTTCTTT
TRBJ1-5	TRBD1	TRBV29-1	many	CSVEEGAGQPQHF	TGCAGCGTTGAGGAGGGGGCCGGTCAGCCCCAGCATTTT
TRBJ2-1	NA	TRBV7-2	few	CASSLTNAGDNEQFF	TGTGCCAGCAGCTTAACGAATGCAGGCGACAATGAGCAGTTCTTC
TRBJ1-2	TRBD1	TRBV29-1	NA	CSVGGGQGNYGYTF	TGCAGCGTTGGGGGGGGACAGGGGAACTATGGCTACACCTTC
TRBJ1-1	NA	TRBV5-6	NA	CASSLVQYTEAFF	TGTGCCAGCAGCTTGGTGCAGTACACTGAAGCTTTCTTT
TRBJ1-2	NA	TRBV6-5	NA	CASSYADSAYGYTF	TGTGCCAGCAGTTACGCGGACAGTGCGTATGGCTACACCTTC
TRBJ2-1	TRBD2	TRBV7-2	once	CASSLSGSSYNEQFF	TGTGCCAGCAGCTTGAGCGGGAGCTCCTACAATGAGCAGTTCTTC
TRBJ2-1	NA	TRBV11-1	few	CASSLAVGEGIEQFF	TGTGCCAGCAGCTTAGCGGTGGGGGAAGGGATTGAGCAGTTCTTC
TRBJ2-2	NA	TRBV7-2	NA	CASSLRLGELFF	TGTGCCAGCAGCTTAAGGCTCGGGGAGCTGTTTTTT
TRBJ1-4	NA	TRBV28	NA	CASSLDEKLFF	TGTGCCAGCAGTTTAGATGAAAAACTGTTTTTT
TRBJ1-5	NA	TRBV5-3	once	CARSLRALVVDNCNQPQHF	TGTGCCAGAAGCTTGCGGGCTTTGGTAGTGGATAATTGCAATCAGCCCCAGCATTTT
TRBJ1-2	NA	TRBV5-1	NA	CASSPGGANYGYTF	TGCGCCAGCAGCCCCGGAGGGGCCAACTATGGCTACACCTTC
TRBJ1-1	NA	TRBV5-5	NA	CASSSRDSAFF	TGTGCCAGCAGCTCCAGGGATTCAGCTTTCTTT
TRBJ2-2	NA	TRBV7-7	NA	CASSVTGANTGELFF	TGTGCCAGCAGTGTCACGGGGGCTAACACCGGGGAGCTGTTTTTT
TRBJ2-3	TRBD2	TRBV9	NA	CASSVSTSARWDTQYF	TGTGCCAGCAGCGTATCAACTAGCGCCCGCTGGGATACGCAGTATTTT
TRBJ2-1	NA	TRBV6-6	NA	CASSYRGFGINEQFF	TGTGCCAGCAGTTATAGGGGATTTGGTATCAATGAGCAGTTCTTC
TRBJ1-1	NA	TRBV19	NA	CASSSFREAFF	TGTGCCAGTAGTTCGTTCCGTGAAGCTTTCTTT
TRBJ2-2	NA	TRBV5-4	once	CASRQTRGRNTGELFF	TGTGCCAGCAGGCAGACAAGGGGCCGAAACACCGGGGAGCTGTTTTTT
TRBJ1-1	NA	TRBV19	once	CASSAGNNMNTEAFF	TGTGCCAGTAGCGCAGGGAACAACATGAACACTGAAGCTTTCTTT
TRBJ1-5	NA	TRBV5-4	NA	CASSSQDTAGQPQHF	TGTGCCAGCAGCTCTCAGGACACGGCGGGTCAGCCCCAGCATTTT
TRBJ2-5	NA	TRBV9	once	CASSVGGGLKETQYF	TGTGCCAGCAGCGTTGGCGGGGGCCTAAAAGAGACCCAGTACTTC
TRBJ1-1	NA	TRBV18	NA	CASSPGVRTEAFF	TGTGCCAGCTCGCCCGGAGTACGGACTGAAGCTTTCTTT
TRBJ2-7	NA	TRBV19	NA	CASGTYEQYF	TGTGCCAGTGGTACCTACGAGCAGTACTTC
TRBJ2-5	NA	TRBV29-1	NA	CSVRPQETQYF	TGCAGCGTTCGACCTCAGGAGACCCAGTACTTC
TRBJ2-7	TRBD2	TRBV9	NA	CASSRASGSYEQYF	TGTGCCAGCAGCAGGGCTAGCGGGAGCTACGAGCAGTACTTC
TRBJ2-3	TRBD2	TRBV5-1	NA	CASSLGLAGPAQRTQYF	TGCGCCAGCAGCTTGGGACTAGCGGGACCTGCACAGAGGACGCAGTATTTT
TRBJ1-1	NA	TRBV6-5	NA	CASSYDSWRKEAFF	TGTGCCAGCAGTTACGATAGTTGGCGCAAGGAAGCTTTCTTT
TRBJ1-6	TRBD1	TRBV30	NA	CAWSEPPGQISSYNSPLHF	TGTGCCTGGAGTGAGCCACCGGGACAGATCAGCTCCTATAATTCACCCCTCCACTTT
TRBJ2-5	NA	TRBV2	NA	CASSESEEGAQYF	TGTGCCAGCAGTGAATCAGAGGAGGGGGCCCAGTACTTC
TRBJ2-1	TRBD2	TRBV4-3	NA	CASSQEWTSGDNEQFF	TGCGCCAGCAGCCAAGAATGGACTAGCGGGGACAATGAGCAGTTCTTC
TRBJ2-5	NA	TRBV4-2	NA	CASSVGGGQEETQYF	TGTGCCAGCAGCGTTGGCGGTGGGCAAGAGGAGACCCAGTACTTC
TRBJ2-2	TRBD1	TRBV7-6	NA	CASSFRQGTGELFF	TGTGCCAGCAGCTTTCGACAGGGGACCGGGGAGCTGTTTTTT
TRBJ2-7	NA	TRBV28	NA	CASSLIRGQEQYF	TGTGCCAGCAGTTTAATACGTGGGCAAGAGCAGTACTTC
TRBJ2-7	NA	TRBV5-6	NA	CASSFVSREQYF	TGTGCCAGCAGCTTTGTCTCCAGAGAGCAGTACTTC
TRBJ2-1	TRBD2	TRBV4-3	NA	CASSRRGTGTSGYNEQFF	TGCGCCAGCAGCCGGCGGGGTACCGGGACTAGCGGTTACAATGAGCAGTTCTTC
TRBJ1-2	NA	TRBV6-5	NA	CASSYARAGRTYGYTF	TGTGCCAGCAGTTACGCCCGGGCAGGTCGTACTTATGGCTACACCTTC
TRBJ2-7	TRBD1	TRBV29-1	NA	CSVRDRGYEQYF	TGCAGCGTTAGGGACAGGGGTTACGAGCAGTACTTC
TRBJ2-5	NA	TRBV5-6	NA	CASSVARGAVETQYF	TGTGCCAGCAGCGTTGCTCGGGGGGCCGTAGAGACCCAGTACTTC
TRBJ1-6	NA	TRBV6-5	NA	CASSSALYNSPLHF	TGTGCCAGCAGCTCGGCCCTATATAATTCACCCCTCCACTTT
TRBJ2-5	NA	TRBV5-1	NA	CASSLVRGHQETQYF	TGCGCCAGCAGCTTGGTAAGGGGCCACCAAGAGACCCAGTACTTC
TRBJ2-5	TRBD2	TRBV5-1	NA	CASSLAFRTSGISGETQYF	TGCGCCAGCAGCTTGGCATTTCGGACTAGCGGGATCTCCGGGGAGACCCAGTACTTC